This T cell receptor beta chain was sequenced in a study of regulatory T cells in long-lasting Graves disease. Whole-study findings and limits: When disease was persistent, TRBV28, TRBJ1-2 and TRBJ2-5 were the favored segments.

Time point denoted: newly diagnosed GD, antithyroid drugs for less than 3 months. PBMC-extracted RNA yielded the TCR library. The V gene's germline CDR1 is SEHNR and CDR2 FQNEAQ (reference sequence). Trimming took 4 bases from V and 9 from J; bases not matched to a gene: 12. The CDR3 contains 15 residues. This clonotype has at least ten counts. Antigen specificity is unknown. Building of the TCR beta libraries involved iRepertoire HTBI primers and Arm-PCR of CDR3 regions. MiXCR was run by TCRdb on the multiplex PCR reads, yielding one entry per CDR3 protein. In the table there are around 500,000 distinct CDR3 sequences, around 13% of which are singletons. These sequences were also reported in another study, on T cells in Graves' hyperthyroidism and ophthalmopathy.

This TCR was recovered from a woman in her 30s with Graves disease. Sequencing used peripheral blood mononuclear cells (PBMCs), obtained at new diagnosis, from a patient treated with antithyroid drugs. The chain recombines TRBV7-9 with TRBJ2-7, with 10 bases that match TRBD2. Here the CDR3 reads CASSSSGLAVKGQYF. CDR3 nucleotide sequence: TGTGCCAGCAGCTCCAGCGGACTAGCGGTGAAGGGGCAGTACTTC.